The rows below give T cell receptor beta chains drawn from one sample of a study of technical replicates of blood from a handful of donors. Data came from immunoSEQ multiplex PCR; TCRdb stores just in-frame clones and leaves some out. Of about 85,000 clones in the sample, 85% to 95% are singletons; the top ten hold over 0.2%. The sequencing sample was made of T cells isolated from PBMCs. The receptors shown here come from a human donor in good health. The CDR3 runs from the conserved cysteine through the conserved F or W. D genes are given only for firm matches. Only some rows state a clone size, as once, few, many or a class for expanded clones.

-,-,TRBV28,TRBJ1-1,CASSSDSLNTEAFF,TGTGCCAGCAGTTCTGACAGCTTGAACACTGAAGCTTTCTTT
-,-,TRBV7-9,TRBJ1-6,CASSRLQGGNSPLHF,TGTGCCAGCAGCAGACTACAGGGTGGGAATTCACCCCTCCACTTT
-,-,TRBV30,TRBJ2-4,CAWSYQNIQYF,TGTGCCTGGAGCTACCAAAACATTCAGTACTTC
-,-,TRBV28,TRBJ1-1,CASNRQEMNTEAFF,TGTGCCAGCAACAGACAGGAGATGAACACTGAAGCTTTCTTT
-,-,TRBV5-4,TRBJ1-3,CASSFTTGTGNTIYF,TGTGCCAGCAGCTTTACCACAGGGACTGGAAACACCATATATTTT
TRBD2,-,TRBV5-1,TRBJ2-1,CASNLAGVSVEQFF,TGCGCCAGCAATTTAGCGGGAGTTAGTGTTGAGCAGTTCTTC
TRBD2,few,TRBV6-6,TRBJ2-1,CASSYSTRLAKNEQFF,TGTGCCAGCAGTTACAGTACGAGACTAGCGAAGAATGAGCAGTTCTTC
TRBD1,-,TRBV2,TRBJ1-4,CASNRQGQGNEKLFF,TGTGCCAGCAATAGACAGGGCCAGGGAAATGAAAAACTGTTTTTT
-,-,TRBV11-2,TRBJ2-7,CASSLDSHNWPTGSEQYF,TGTGCCAGCAGCTTAGATTCCCACAATTGGCCCACAGGGTCCGAGCAGTACTTC
-,-,TRBV15,TRBJ1-5,CATSRDRDTFNQPQHF,TGTGCCACCAGCAGAGATCGGGACACCTTCAATCAGCCCCAGCATTTT
-,-,TRBV4-1,TRBJ1-5,CASSQGGDQPQHF,TGCGCCAGCAGCCAAGGAGGCGATCAGCCCCAGCATTTT
-,-,TRBV7-8,TRBJ2-5,CASSPIAAPDGETQYF,TGTGCCAGCAGCCCTATAGCGGCTCCGGACGGAGAGACCCAGTACTTC
TRBD1,-,TRBV6-5,TRBJ1-2,CASSYTPGQGSGYTF,TGTGCCAGCAGTTACACCCCGGGACAGGGGAGTGGCTACACCTTC
-,-,TRBV4-1,TRBJ1-3,CASSQGVRASGNTIYF,TGCGCCAGCAGCCAAGGGGTCAGGGCCTCAGGAAACACCATATATTTT
-,-,TRBV19,TRBJ1-1,CASSVPTGITTEAFF,TGTGCCAGTAGTGTCCCGACAGGTATTACCACTGAAGCTTTCTTT
-,-,TRBV6-6,TRBJ2-3,CASRLRRDPGTDTQYF,TGTGCCAGCAGGCTCAGGCGGGACCCCGGTACAGATACGCAGTATTTT
-,once,TRBV11-1,TRBJ1-2,CASSSRGSYGYTF,TGTGCCAGCAGCTCCAGAGGAAGCTATGGCTACACCTTC